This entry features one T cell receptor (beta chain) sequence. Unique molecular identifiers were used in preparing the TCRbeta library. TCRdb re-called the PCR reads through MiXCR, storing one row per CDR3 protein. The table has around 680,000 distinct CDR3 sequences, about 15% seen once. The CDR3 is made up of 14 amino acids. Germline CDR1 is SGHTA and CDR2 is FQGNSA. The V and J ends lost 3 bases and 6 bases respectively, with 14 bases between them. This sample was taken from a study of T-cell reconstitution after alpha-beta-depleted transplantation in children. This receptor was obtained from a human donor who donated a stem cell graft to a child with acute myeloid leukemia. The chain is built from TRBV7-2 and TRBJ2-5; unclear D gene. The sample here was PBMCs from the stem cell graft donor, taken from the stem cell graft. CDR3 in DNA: TGTGCCAGCAGCTTGAAAAGTCCGGAAAAGACCCAGTACTTC. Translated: CASSLKSPEKTQYF.